This T cell receptor (beta chain) stems from a study of T cell responses to AZD1222 COVID-19 vaccine. Analysis merged second doses at about 4 or about 12 weeks. The V end lost 6 bases, the J end lost 3 bases, and 3 bases lay between the germline ends. The CDR3 sequence is 11 residues long. CDR1 is MGHDK and CDR2 is SYGVNS in the germline V gene. Clones were sequenced by immunoSEQ multiplex PCR, and TCRdb holds only the in-frame ones, with some missing. The sample carries under 150,000 clones, 70% to 90% recorded once. Regarding this clone: Antigen specificity is unknown.

Study-wide points: Only a handful of AZD1222 recipients, roughly 6 in all, had baseline seropositivity.

This sequence was found in an adult who received the AZD1222 COVID-19 vaccine. The chain links TRBV25-1 to TRBJ2-1; D gene ambiguous. This specimen was peripheral blood, taken 28 days after the second AZD1222 dose. CDR3 region: CASSLYNEQFF. The CDR3 DNA sequence: TGTGCCAGCAGCCTCTACAATGAGCAGTTCTTC.